Detailed here is one TCR beta chain. This clone was counted only a few times. Its specific antigen is unknown. Within one base of it there is no much larger clone, and no base qualities were kept. This entry belongs to a study of cytomegalovirus exposure and HLA in healthy donors (dated by TCRdb to 2016 to 2017). In the study overall: In an earlier analysis of around 540 of the donors, 250 to 350 Gb of sequence data and 100 million or so unique TCR beta sequences from 180 million or so T cells were reported. An early release covering roughly 580 HLA-typed donors comprised about 290 gigabases of sequencing data and around 85 million unique TCR sequences. Of the roughly 400 genotyped donors, approximately 83% fell in the genetic ancestry cluster associated with self-reported Caucasian donors. The aim of the study was to test whether cataloging public T cell receptors could identify signatures of past pathogen exposure. Using immunosequencing, the study profiled T cell repertoires from fewer than 850 subjects and related those repertoires to cytomegalovirus serostatus. Along with the approximately 700-subject first cohort, a separate validation cohort of some 130 different subjects was used. To predict cytomegalovirus infection status, the study brought together high-throughput TCR immunosequencing, statistical association of individual TCRs with disease status, and machine learning. A later analysis re-examined previously published TCR beta repertoires from over 500 donors and added high-resolution HLA genotyping to investigate patterns of TCR occurrence. Rather than using new phenotypic data, the later analysis identified candidate immune exposures from TCR beta sequences and from how often those sequences occurred across donors. An earlier analysis of approximately 580 of the donors used high-throughput TCR beta sequencing to judge whether each TCR beta V gene segment behaved as functional or pseudogenic. Donor age, sex, ethnicity and CMV serostatus were compiled alongside the repertoire data. Genome-wide SNP genotypes for about 60% of the roughly 670 donors were used in a later genetic analysis, which treated that subset as a discovery cohort. All discovery cohort repertoires had been generated on a single sequencing platform. Both class I and class II loci were covered by HLA typing, at four-digit resolution. Typing coverage varied by locus: roughly 620-630 donors for A, B, C, DRB1 and DQB1; approximately 500 for DQA1; about 600 for DPA1; about 450 for DPB1. Because of strong linkage in the cohort, roughly five DR-DQ haplotypes were treated as single units for association and clustering. On average, around 240,000 unique TCR beta nucleotide sequences were sequenced per donor among a few hundred genotyped donors of the cohort, with about 19% of those sequences being non-productive.

Per the germline V gene, SGHRS is the CDR1 and YFSETQ is the CDR2. V is shortened by 1 base, J by 1 base, and the region joining them spans 8 bases. From the cysteine through the phenylalanine, the CDR3 covers 15 amino acids. Of all the DNA, just the CDR3 is kept, 45 bases in frame from base 1. Overall results and qualifications from the work: A cluster of highly shared sequence variants was judged likely to be a technical artifact of the sequencing pipeline. Because some donors lacked HLA typing at each locus, the association tests relied only on the typed subset. A further reported finding was that TCR beta sequences accurately predicted the HLA-A and HLA-B alleles for most subjects in the first cohort. In a later analysis, several top co-occurrence clusters were reported to appear linked to parvovirus B19, influenza, CMV and Epstein-Barr virus. A later genetic analysis associated a missense DCLRE1C variant with V-gene and J-gene trimming of TCR beta chains, and an independent cohort replicated the association. Compared with the approximately 670-donor mean, donors in an Asian-associated ancestry cluster had fewer N-insertions in productive TCRs, according to a later genetic analysis. Assigning TCR associations to individual alleles was difficult when HLA alleles, especially DR and DQ, strongly co-occurred. Because counts were too low, roughly 17 rarely observed V segments, including chromosome 9 orphons, were left out of the earlier analysis of about 620 of the donors. In both the original and validation cohorts, the classifier was reported to diagnose cytomegalovirus status with high specificity and sensitivity. The 87-base-pair reads could not distinguish some IMGT-functional V segments, including TRBV6-2 and TRBV6-3, so those segments were excluded. This cohort had only TCR beta chains sequenced, and the lack of alpha or paired-chain data limited which features could be detected. The study listed approximately 160 TCR beta chains as associated with cytomegalovirus. Most TCR sequences were seen in very few donors, while some public TCRs were found in many individuals. Sequencing depth was assumed to be roughly uniform across donors in the presence/absence analyses, though that assumption may not hold. Specific HLA alleles were associated with over 15,000 TCR beta sequences at a false discovery rate of 0.05 in a later analysis. According to the authors, the approach could potentially be generalized to other disease states and immunological phenotypes. An earlier analysis of some 590 of the donors showed that most TCR beta V segments appeared in productive rearrangements either about 90% or about 30% of the time, which broadly matched IMGT annotations. Most CMV-associated TCR beta chains appeared to be HLA-restricted in a later analysis, and the HLA associations seemed to be driven largely by CMV exposure. Correlated functional status among segregating V segments might be attributable to linkage disequilibrium, but an unknown experimental factor could not be ruled out. In a later analysis, HLA-associated TCR beta chains showed more clonal expansion and lower generation probabilities than non-associated chains that were equally common. A later analysis found that TCR association rates varied across HLA loci, with DRB1 alleles showing the most associated TCRs and HLA-C alleles the fewest. CMV serostatus was the only immune exposure information available for the cohort. A few of the identified cytomegalovirus-associated TCR beta chains were confirmed in vitro to be specific for cytomegalovirus antigens.

The cohort consisted of 666 healthy bone marrow donors. All cohort members were sampled while nominally healthy, although unrecorded immune exposures were likely present. The donor was CMV seronegative and belonged to the group of 352 seronegative cohort members. A peripheral blood sample was provided by each donor, and peripheral blood mononuclear cells were used for TCR beta sequencing. Genomic DNA extraction from the blood cell samples was performed with the Qiagen DNeasy Blood Extraction Kit. The library was made by the immunoSEQ multiplex PCR assay. For the multiplex PCR, a mixture combining 60 forward primers for TCR Vbeta segments and 13 reverse primers for TCR Jbeta segments was used. The CDR3 region of rearranged TCR beta genes was amplified from genomic DNA by a multiplex PCR assay. Amplified TCR beta libraries were sequenced as 87-base-pair reads on the Illumina HiSeq System. In the paper's pipeline: A later analysis counted tens of millions of unique TCR beta chains across the 500 to 850 repertoires, and around 12 million of these chains were shared by at least two donors. A nearest-neighbor algorithm error-corrected the raw reads and collapsed the reads into unique sequences, merging closely related sequences to remove PCR and sequencing errors. To assign V, D and J gene segments, CDR3 sequences were aligned to IMGT reference sequences. Each retained sequence needed at least a six-nucleotide match to both a V gene segment and a J gene segment. Rearrangements were called productive when the CDR3 lacked stop codons and stayed in frame with V and J; all others were non-productive. CDR3 was defined by IMGT convention, running from the second conserved V-encoded cysteine to the conserved J-encoded phenylalanine. Sequences without an unambiguous match to a single V gene segment were excluded from the earlier analysis of about 630 of the donors. An earlier analysis of 587 of the donors called V segments functional above 56.7% productive rearrangements and segregating when the between-donor standard deviation exceeded 5%. To diagnose cytomegalovirus status from the catalog of TCR beta chain sequences, a statistical classification framework was built. V and J gene assignment, in a later analysis, came from comparing TCR nucleotide sequences with IMGT/GENE-DB human TR gene sequences. In a later analysis, CDR3 sequences and most-parsimonious VDJ recombination scenarios were assigned using the TCRdist pipeline. In a later analysis, every TCR beta chain was defined by the combination of its CDR3 amino acid sequence and its V-gene family, and reads without a unique V-gene family were dropped. To address suspected cross-contamination and a sequencing artifact, a later analysis removed 592 highly shared, low-generation-probability nucleotide sequences. For each public chain, a later analysis derived a clonal expansion index from normalized ranks of inferred template counts within each repertoire. Generation probabilities in a later analysis came from a VDJ recombination model fitted to out-of-frame rearrangements, and those results were checked against IGoR. A later analysis scored TCR-TCR, TCR-HLA and TCR-CMV co-occurrence with hypergeometric tests, applying a repertoire-size bias correction to TCR pairs. In a later analysis, false discovery rates were estimated by permuting HLA or CMV assignments 20 times. In a later analysis, co-occurring TCRs were grouped using DBSCAN, with TCRdist sequence similarity added in when clustering inside HLA-allele-positive subsets. Co-occurrence clustering excluded repertoires with fewer than 30,000 or more than 120,000 public chains, plus five with anomalous nucleotide sharing. What TCRdb holds here is the immuneACCESS table cut down to in-frame rearrangements. Part of the clones is not present; checked against another copy, under half of the missing clones reflect an unresolved V gene, and the others are unexplained. D and trimming were read from the DNA, whereas the V and J calls and clone size are those reported in that table. Within this sample are roughly 130,000 clones, with about three fifths of them counted one time only. Jointly, the top ten make up less than 2% of the sample.

The clonotype comes from a male donor in good health and CMV-seronegative. The chain joins TRBV5-1 to TRBJ2-2, with no confidently assigned D gene. Sequencing input: PBMCs. The CDR3 reads CASSLFNLNTGELFF. At the DNA level, the sequence is TGCGCCAGCAGCTTGTTTAACTTGAACACCGGGGAGCTGTTTTTT.